One sample yielded the 31 T cell receptor beta chains listed below, sequenced in a study of cytomegalovirus exposure and HLA in healthy donors. The PCR made use of 60 Vbeta and 13 Jbeta primers. TCRdb's table, derived via immunoSEQ multiplex PCR, lists solely in-frame clones and lacks some. The table includes about 180,000 clones, 72% detected once. Material for sequencing was PBMCs. These receptor sequences come from a human donor in good health.

The table lists this clone with a count of one. V usage is TRBV7-9 and J usage is TRBJ1-1, with D possibly being TRBD1 (6 bases). In germline, CDR1 is SEHNR, CDR2 FQNEAQ (reference sequence). The CDR3 consists of 14 residues. Trimming stripped 5 bases from V and 7 bases from J, with 17 bases between. The CDR3: CASSPITGTVEAFF. CDR3 DNA: TGTGCCAGCAGCCCGATTACAGGGACGGTTGAAGCTTTCTTT.

The chain combines TRBV7-3 with TRBJ2-5; D unresolved. Germline V CDR1 and CDR2: SGHTA, FQGTGA. V shed 1 base and J shed 5 bases, with 8 bases lying between them. The CDR3 loop spans 13 amino acids. The CDR3 DNA is TGTGCCAGCAGCTTAAGTGGTGCGGAGACCCAGTACTTC. Translation: CASSLSGAETQYF.

The chain is built from TRBV27 and TRBJ1-5, with D possibly being TRBD1 (5 bases). V was trimmed by 3 bases and J by 1 base, leaving 7 bases between them. The CDR3 runs 14 residues. Per germline, CDR1 MNHEY and CDR2 SMNVEV (reference sequence). The CDR3 DNA sequence: TGTGCCAGCAGTTTCGGGGGGAGCAATCAGCCCCAGCATTTT. Amino acid sequence: CASSFGGSNQPQHF.

V is TRBV2 and J is TRBJ2-1; D is undetermined. Germline CDR1 SNHLY, CDR2 FYNNEI. This CDR3 is built from 14 residues. Trimming took 4 bases from V and 10 from J, leaving 17 bases between them. CDR3 DNA sequence: TGTGCCAGCAGTGGCGCCAACGAGTACGAGGAGCAGTTCTTC. Encoded protein: CASSGANEYEEQFF.

The chain has TRBV14 and TRBJ1-1; no reliable D call. The CDR3 is 14 amino acids. The germline gives CDR1 SGHDN, CDR2 FVKESK. The germline V and J ends were trimmed by 4 bases and 4 bases, with 13 bases remaining between them. CDR3 sequence: CASSPPDGITEAFF. The CDR3 bases are TGTGCCAGCAGCCCACCGGACGGGATCACTGAAGCTTTCTTT. The complete variable domain, with remaining parts taken from reference TRBV14 and TRBJ1-1, reads EAGVTQFPSHSVIEKGQTVTLRCDPISGHDNLYWYRRVMGKEIKFLLHFVKESKQDESGMPNNRFLAERTGGTYSTLKVQPAELEDSGVYFCASSPPDGITEAFFGQGTRLTVV.

The gene calls are TRBV19 and TRBJ1-2; D is possibly TRBD1 (5 bases). In germline, CDR1 is LNHDA, CDR2 SQIVND (reference sequence). Trimming left V 7 bases short and J 4 bases short, with 16 bases between. The CDR3 contains 14 residues. The CDR3 loop is CASNLQDIGYGYTF. The CDR3 region has the DNA TGTGCCAGTAACTTACAGGATATCGGCTATGGCTACACCTTC.

The chain links TRBV4-3 to TRBJ2-7; no clear D gene. Trimming pared 0 bases from V and 2 bases from J, leaving 14 bases between. Germline CDR1 and CDR2: LGHNA and YSLEER. The CDR3 sequence is 16 residues long. In DNA, the CDR3 is TGCGCCAGCAGCCAAGACGTCTTAACAGCCACCTACGAGCAGTACTTC. It encodes CASSQDVLTATYEQYF.

The rearrangement joins TRBV6-5 to TRBJ1-1, with 7 bases identical to TRBD1. Germline V CDR1 and CDR2: MNHEY, SVGAGI. With 0 bases clipped from V and 2 bases from J, the junction kept 3 bases outside the gene matches. CDR3 size: 15 residues. The chain's CDR3 is CASSYSDRHNTEAFF. The CDR3, as DNA: TGTGCCAGCAGTTACTCGGACAGGCACAACACTGAAGCTTTCTTT.

This chain joins TRBV7-3 and TRBJ2-1, with D possibly matching TRBD2 (7 bases). From germline, CDR1 is SGHTA and CDR2 FQGTGA. This CDR3 region has 15 residues. Trimming cost V 0 bases and J 5 bases, with 11 bases left between them. The CDR3 region has the DNA TGTGCCAGCAGCTTAACGTGGGGGGGCGACAATGAGCAGTTCTTC. Protein product: CASSLTWGGDNEQFF.

The rearrangement joins TRBV11-3 to TRBJ2-2; D possibly corresponds to TRBD1 (5 bases). Germline CDR1 SGHNT, CDR2 YENEEA. The CDR3 runs 15 residues. V was cut by 5 bases and J by 1 base, with 11 bases left in between. The CDR3 DNA reads TGTGCCAGCAGCATAGGGGCCTTGAACACCGGGGAGCTGTTTTTT. Translation: CASSIGALNTGELFF.

The chain recombines TRBV6-5 with TRBJ1-3; 7 positions agree with TRBD1. Germline assignment: CDR1 MNHEY and CDR2 SVGAGI. V shed 6 bases, J shed 0 bases, and the junction held 5 bases outside the gene matches. This CDR3 is 15 amino acids long. CDR3 DNA: TGTGCCAGCAGCCGCGGACAGGCCTCTGGAAACACCATATATTTT. Translated, it gives CASSRGQASGNTIYF.

The chain links TRBV30 to TRBJ2-7; D may be TRBD1 (6 bases). Trimming took 7 bases from V and 4 from J, leaving 14 bases between them. The CDR3 covers 12 residues. CDR1 is GTSNPN, CDR2 SVGIG, per germline (reference sequence). The CDR3 region has the DNA TGTGCCTTTGGGGGCCGCCAGTACGAGCAGTACTTC. Its protein is CAFGGRQYEQYF.

This clone has more than one count but fewer than ten. This same CDR3 is encoded by further DNA sequences in the sample. The V gene is TRBV7-8, the J gene TRBJ2-5; the D gene is possibly TRBD2 (5 bases). The assigned J gene may be wrong: the sequence end matches TRBJ2-7 better. The CDR3 sequence is 13 residues long. Germline assignment: CDR1 SGHVS and CDR2 FQNEAQ. The CDR3 region is CASSLRDSYEQYF. As DNA, the CDR3 is TGTGCCAGCAGCCTTCGGGACTCCTACGAGCAGTACTTC.

In this sample, this clone turned up once. This chain links TRBV6-4 with TRBJ1-5; 7 bases line up with TRBD1. The length of the CDR3 is 14 residues. The trim removed 8 bases at V and 0 bases at J, leaving 4 bases unmatched. The germline CDR1 and CDR2 sequences are MRHNA and SNTAGT. The CDR3 nucleotides are TGTGCCAGCTCGGGACAGACTAGCAATCAGCCCCAGCATTTT. This sequence encodes CASSGQTSNQPQHF.

The chain recombines TRBV7-9 with TRBJ2-1; D not resolved. V was pared by 1 base and J by 8 bases, with 15 bases between. CDR3 size: 15 residues. Germline V CDR1 and CDR2: SEHNR, FQNEAQ (reference sequence). This CDR3 reads CASSLGLARLDEQFF. The DNA of the CDR3 is TGTGCCAGCAGCTTAGGGTTGGCCAGGTTAGATGAGCAGTTCTTC.

The V and J genes are TRBV7-9 and TRBJ2-5, with D possibly being TRBD2 (6 bases). Germline CDR1 SEHNR, CDR2 FQNEAQ (reference sequence). The ends were cut back, 5 bases at V and 4 bases at J, with 14 bases in the middle. This CDR3 region has 14 residues. CDR3 in amino acids: CASSPLGGGETQYF. Written as DNA, the CDR3 is TGTGCCAGCAGCCCCCTGGGGGGTGGAGAGACCCAGTACTTC.

The V call is TRBV6-5, the J call TRBJ1-2; D is possibly TRBD1 (5 bases). CDR1 is MNHEY, CDR2 SVGAGI, per germline. Between the trimmed V and J ends, which lost 7 bases and 8 bases, there was a span of 20 bases. The CDR3 runs 14 residues. The DNA for the CDR3 is TGTGCCAGCAACCCCCGGGGGGGGTCGGGAGGCTACACCTTC. Its translation: CASNPRGGSGGYTF.

CDR3 in amino acids: CASSPNGESEAFF. The CDR3 DNA reads as TGTGCCAGCAGCCCCAACGGGGAGAGTGAAGCTTTCTTT. This rearrangement joins TRBV11-2 to TRBJ1-1; D is undetermined. The V gene's germline CDR1 is SGHAT and CDR2 FQNNGV. V gave up 5 bases and J gave up 7 bases, with 14 bases separating them. There are 13 residues in the CDR3.

The CDR3 loop reads CASSIDPAGGRETQYF. CDR3 nucleotides: TGTGCCAGTAGTATAGACCCTGCGGGGGGGCGGGAGACCCAGTACTTC. V gene TRBV19 combines with J gene TRBJ2-5, with TRBD2 identical over 9 bases. The CDR3 spans 16 residues. CDR1 and CDR2 (germline): LNHDA, SQIVND (reference sequence). V trimming: 0 bases; J trimming: 5 bases; junction bases outside the gene matches: 7. Looking up the rest from reference TRBV19 and TRBJ2-5 gives the full variable domain: DGGITQSPKYLFRKEGQNVTLSCEQNLNHDAMYWYRQDPGQGLRLIYYSQIVNDFQKGDIAEGYSVSREKKESFPLTVTSAQKNPTAFYLCASSIDPAGGRETQYFGPGTRLLVL.

The DNA for the CDR3 is TGTGCCAGCAGCCTCGGGGGGGCACAGGGGGCTACAGATACGCAGTATTTT. Translating gives CASSLGGAQGATDTQYF. The genes are TRBV9 and TRBJ2-3, with a possible D match to TRBD1 (9 bases). Looked up from germline, CDR1 is SGDLS and CDR2 is YYNGEE. The CDR3 is 17 residues long. V lost 4 bases and J 3 bases, leaving 21 bases between the germline ends.

The chain couples TRBV30 to TRBJ2-1; 8 bases line up with TRBD2. This CDR3 region has 20 residues. Per the germline V gene, CDR1 is GTSNPN and CDR2 is SVGIG (reference sequence). Unmatched junction bases numbered 16, after V lost 0 bases and J lost 0 bases. The CDR3 DNA reads as TGTGCCTGGAGTGTACTAGGAGCGGGGGTAAAGCCTAGCTCCTACAATGAGCAGTTCTTC. This gives the protein CAWSVLGAGVKPSSYNEQFF. The full variable domain, rest sourced from reference TRBV30 and TRBJ2-1, is SQTIHQWPATLVQPVGSPLSLECTVEGTSNPNLYWYRQAAGRGLQLLFYSVGIGQISSEVPQNLSASRPQDRQFILSSKKLLLSDSGFYLCAWSVLGAGVKPSSYNEQFFGPGTRLTVL.

CDR3 sequence (DNA): TGTGCCAGCAGCTTGGAGGGCAGGGACTACACAGATACGCAGTATTTT. Its translation: CASSLEGRDYTDTQYF. The V call is TRBV5-8, the J call TRBJ2-3, with TRBD2 matching 7 bases. Germline V CDR1 and CDR2: SGHTS, YDEGEE. The CDR3 contains 16 residues. The ends lost 0 bases at V and 2 bases at J; junction bases unmatched: 6.

Here the CDR3 reads CASFGGQGYTF. The DNA of the CDR3 is TGTGCCAGTTTCGGGGGGCAAGGCTACACCTTC. The rearrangement uses TRBV19 and TRBJ1-2; weak D call: TRBD1 (6 bases). This CDR3 has 11 amino acids. The V gene's germline CDR1 is LNHDA and CDR2 SQIVND (reference sequence). V was shortened by 8 bases and J by 8 bases, with 12 bases between the two germline ends.

The J gene is TRBJ2-5, the V gene TRBV5-4, with D possibly matching TRBD2 (7 bases). The CDR3 contains 15 residues. CDR1 is SGHNT and CDR2 is YYREEE in the germline V gene (reference sequence). V shed 0 bases and J shed 3 bases, with 12 bases lying between them. CDR3 sequence (DNA): TGTGCCAGCAGCTTGGGCGGCGGGGGCGAAGAGACCCAGTACTTC. It codes for CASSLGGGGEETQYF.

This clone was recorded a few times. V gene TRBV19 combines with J gene TRBJ2-3; TRBD1 aligns across 9 bases. The CDR3 covers 15 residues. Germline V gene sequence: CDR1 LNHDA, CDR2 SQIVND (reference sequence). The V gene end was trimmed by 3 bases and the J gene end by 4 bases; junction bases not matched to a gene: 5. The CDR3 reads CASSIGQGPPDTQYF. CDR3 DNA: TGTGCCAGTAGTATCGGACAGGGGCCCCCAGATACGCAGTATTTT. The full variable domain, with the rest looked up from reference TRBV19 and TRBJ2-3, is DGGITQSPKYLFRKEGQNVTLSCEQNLNHDAMYWYRQDPGQGLRLIYYSQIVNDFQKGDIAEGYSVSREKKESFPLTVTSAQKNPTAFYLCASSIGQGPPDTQYFGPGTRLTVL.

In regard to this clone: One end of the junction does not line up with germline, which may come from a read error. The rearrangement joins TRBV6-5 to TRBJ1-1; 7 positions agree with TRBD1. The CDR3 is 14 amino acids. CDR1 is MNHEY and CDR2 is SVGAGI in the germline V gene. The CDR3 nucleotides read TGTGCCAGCAATTACGGGACAGCTAACTTCGAAGCTTTCTTT. Translation: CASNYGTANFEAFF.

The genes are TRBV7-2 and TRBJ1-2, with 7 bases lining up with TRBD1. V was pared by 1 base and J by 5 bases, with 4 bases of the junction left unmatched. From germline, CDR1 is SGHTA and CDR2 FQGNSA. The CDR3 is 14 amino acids. CDR3 sequence (DNA): TGTACCAGCAGCTTAGTAGGGGGCGGTTATGGCTACACCTTC. Translated, it gives CTSSLVGGGYGYTF.

This clone has just a few counts. The chain employs TRBV2 and TRBJ1-1, with TRBD1 matching over 7 bases. Germline CDR1 reads SNHLY; CDR2 reads FYNNEI. CDR3 length equals 16 residues. V shed 2 bases and J 4 bases; nucleotides not matched to a gene: 10. CDR3 protein: CASSETRQGLGTEAFF. CDR3 coding DNA: TGTGCCAGCAGTGAAACCCGACAGGGTTTGGGCACTGAAGCTTTCTTT.

The CDR3 protein is CASSLEPSGGAGETQYF. The CDR3 DNA sequence: TGTGCCAGCAGCTTAGAACCTAGCGGGGGGGCCGGGGAGACCCAGTACTTC. The rearrangement uses TRBV7-6 and TRBJ2-5, with 12 bases lining up with TRBD2. J gave up 5 bases and V 1 base, and 8 bases lay outside the gene matches. Per germline, CDR1 SGHVS and CDR2 FNYEAQ. This CDR3 contains 17 residues.

The chain uses TRBV9 and TRBJ2-5; weak D call: TRBD2 (5 bases). The end of the DNA is better explained by TRBJ2-7, so the J call may be wrong. Germline V gene lookup returns CDR1 SGDLS and CDR2 YYNGEE. CDR3 length: 15 residues. The CDR3 is CASSPLAEASYEQYF. The CDR3 DNA reads as TGTGCCAGCAGCCCTCTGGCGGAGGCTTCCTACGAGCAGTACTTC.

The rearrangement uses TRBV5-8 and TRBJ1-1; D is ambiguous. This CDR3 region has 13 residues. The V end lost 2 bases, the J end lost 3 bases, and 8 bases lay between the germline ends. Germline V lookup: CDR1 SGHTS, CDR2 YDEGEE. This chain's CDR3 is CASSFGKDTEAFF. CDR3 sequence (DNA): TGTGCCAGCAGCTTCGGGAAGGACACTGAAGCTTTCTTT.